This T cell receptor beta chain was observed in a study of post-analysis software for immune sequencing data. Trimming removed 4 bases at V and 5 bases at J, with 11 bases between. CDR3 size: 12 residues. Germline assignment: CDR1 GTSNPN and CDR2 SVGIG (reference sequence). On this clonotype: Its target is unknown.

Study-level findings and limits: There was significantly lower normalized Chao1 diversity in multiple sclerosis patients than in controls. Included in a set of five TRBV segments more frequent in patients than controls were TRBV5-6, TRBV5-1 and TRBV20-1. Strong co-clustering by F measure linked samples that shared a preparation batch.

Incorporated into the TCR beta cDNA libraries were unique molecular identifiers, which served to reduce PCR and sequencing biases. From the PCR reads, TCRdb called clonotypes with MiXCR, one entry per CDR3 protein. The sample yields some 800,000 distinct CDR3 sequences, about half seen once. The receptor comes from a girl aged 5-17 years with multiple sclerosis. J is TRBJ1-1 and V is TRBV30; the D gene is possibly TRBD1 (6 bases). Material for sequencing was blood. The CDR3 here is CAWTRGGTEAFF. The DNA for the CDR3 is TGTGCCTGGACGAGGGGGGGGACTGAAGCTTTCTTT. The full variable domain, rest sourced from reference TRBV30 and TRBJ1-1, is SQTIHQWPATLVQPVGSPLSLECTVEGTSNPNLYWYRQAAGRGLQLLFYSVGIGQISSEVPQNLSASRPQDRQFILSSKKLLLSDSGFYLCAWTRGGTEAFFGQGTRLTVV.